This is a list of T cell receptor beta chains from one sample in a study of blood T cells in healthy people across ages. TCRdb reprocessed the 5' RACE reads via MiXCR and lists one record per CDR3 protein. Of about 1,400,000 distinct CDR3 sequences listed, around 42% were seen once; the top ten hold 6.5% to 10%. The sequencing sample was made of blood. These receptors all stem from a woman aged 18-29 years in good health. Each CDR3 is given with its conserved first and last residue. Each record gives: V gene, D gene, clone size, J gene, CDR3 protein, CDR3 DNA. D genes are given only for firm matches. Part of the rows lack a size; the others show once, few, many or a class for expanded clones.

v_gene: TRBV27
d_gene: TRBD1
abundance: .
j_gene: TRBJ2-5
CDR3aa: CASSPDRGREQYF
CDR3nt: TGTGCCAGCAGTCCAGACAGGGGTAGGGAGCAGTACTTC

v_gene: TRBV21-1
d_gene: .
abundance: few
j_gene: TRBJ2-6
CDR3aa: CASSKESSAYQESGANVLTF
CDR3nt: TGTGCCAGCAGCAAAGAGTCCTCGGCGTACCAGGAATCTGGGGCCAACGTCCTGACTTTC

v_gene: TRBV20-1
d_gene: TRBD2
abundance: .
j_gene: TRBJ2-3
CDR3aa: CSASMGLADTQYF
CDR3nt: TGCAGTGCTAGTATGGGACTAGCAGATACGCAGTATTTT

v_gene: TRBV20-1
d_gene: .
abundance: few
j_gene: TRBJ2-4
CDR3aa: CSAPDVPKNIQYF
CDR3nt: TGCAGTGCCCCGGACGTCCCCAAAAACATTCAGTACTTC

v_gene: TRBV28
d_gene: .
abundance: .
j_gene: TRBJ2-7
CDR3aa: CASSKAQGYEQYF
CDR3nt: TGTGCCAGCAGTAAGGCTCAGGGCTACGAGCAGTACTTC

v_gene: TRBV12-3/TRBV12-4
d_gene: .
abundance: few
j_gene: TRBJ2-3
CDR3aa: CASSLGVSAVDTQYF
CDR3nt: TGTGCCAGCAGTTTAGGGGTCTCAGCGGTAGATACGCAGTATTTT

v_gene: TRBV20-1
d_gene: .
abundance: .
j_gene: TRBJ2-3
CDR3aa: CSADLRGTDTQYF
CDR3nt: TGCAGTGCTGACTTACGCGGGACAGATACGCAGTATTTT

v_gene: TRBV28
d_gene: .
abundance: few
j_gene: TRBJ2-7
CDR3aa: CASRFRVFGEQYF
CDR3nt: TGTGCCAGCAGGTTCCGGGTGTTTGGCGAGCAGTACTTC

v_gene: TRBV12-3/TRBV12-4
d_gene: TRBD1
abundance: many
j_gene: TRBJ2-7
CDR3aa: CASSRRDSSYEQYF
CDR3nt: TGTGCCAGCAGTCGACGGGACAGCTCCTACGAGCAGTACTTC

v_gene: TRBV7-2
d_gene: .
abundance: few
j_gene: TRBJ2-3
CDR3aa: CASSPGFPDTQYF
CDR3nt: TGTGCCAGCAGCCCTGGATTCCCAGATACGCAGTATTTT

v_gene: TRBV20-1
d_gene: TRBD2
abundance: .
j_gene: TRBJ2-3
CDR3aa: CSGSGGDTGTDTQYF
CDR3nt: TGCAGTGGGAGCGGGGGGGACACCGGCACAGATACGCAGTATTTT

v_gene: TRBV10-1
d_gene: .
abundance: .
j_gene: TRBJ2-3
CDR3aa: CASNKDGVTDTQYF
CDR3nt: TGCGCCAGCAATAAGGACGGGGTCACAGATACGCAGTATTTT

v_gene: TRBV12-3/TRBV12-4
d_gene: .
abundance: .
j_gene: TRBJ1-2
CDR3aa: CASSLYRVGGYTF
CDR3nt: TGTGCCAGCAGTTTATATCGGGTGGGTGGCTACACCTTC

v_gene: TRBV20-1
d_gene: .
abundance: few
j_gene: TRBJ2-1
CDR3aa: CSARDHNFGEQFF
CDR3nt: TGCAGTGCTAGAGATCACAACTTCGGTGAGCAGTTCTTC

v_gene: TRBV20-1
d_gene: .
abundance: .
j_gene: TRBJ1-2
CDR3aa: CSAGSWRGAHYGYTF
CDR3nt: TGCAGTGCTGGCTCATGGAGGGGCGCCCACTATGGCTACACCTTC

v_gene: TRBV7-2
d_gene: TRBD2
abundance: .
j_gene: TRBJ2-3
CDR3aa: CASSLGTSAPISTQYF
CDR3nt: TGTGCCAGCAGCTTAGGAACTAGCGCCCCGATCAGTACGCAGTATTTT

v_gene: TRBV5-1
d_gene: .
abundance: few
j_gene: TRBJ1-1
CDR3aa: CASSLVRGSLNTEAFF
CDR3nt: TGCGCCAGCAGCTTGGTCAGGGGCTCCTTGAACACTGAAGCTTTCTTT

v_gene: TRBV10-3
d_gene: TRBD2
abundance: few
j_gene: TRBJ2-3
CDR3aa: CAIRRTSATDTQYF
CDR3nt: TGTGCCATCAGACGGACTAGCGCCACAGATACGCAGTATTTT

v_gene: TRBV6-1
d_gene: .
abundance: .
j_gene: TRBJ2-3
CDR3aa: CASSGSQGTTDTQYF
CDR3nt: TGTGCCAGTTCGGGGTCCCAGGGGACAACAGATACGCAGTATTTT

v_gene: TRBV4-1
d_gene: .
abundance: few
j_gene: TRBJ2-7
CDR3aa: CASRARDVGAYEQYF
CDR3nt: TGCGCCAGCAGGGCCCGGGACGTCGGGGCCTACGAGCAGTACTTC

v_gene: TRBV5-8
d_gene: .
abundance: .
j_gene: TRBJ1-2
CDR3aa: CASSPPRGESYGYTF
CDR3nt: TGTGCCAGCAGTCCTCCGCGTGGGGAGAGCTATGGCTACACCTTC

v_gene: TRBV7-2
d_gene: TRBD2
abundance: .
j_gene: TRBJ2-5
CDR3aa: CASSSLAGPQYF
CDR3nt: TGTGCCAGCAGCTCCCTAGCGGGCCCCCAGTACTTC

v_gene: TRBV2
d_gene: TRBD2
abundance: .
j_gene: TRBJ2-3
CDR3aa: CAAGIPGTSGGGTDTQYF
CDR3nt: TGTGCCGCAGGAATTCCCGGGACTAGCGGGGGGGGCACAGATACGCAGTATTTT

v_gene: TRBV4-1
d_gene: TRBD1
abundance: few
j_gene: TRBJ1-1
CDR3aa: CASSRMGQTGEAFF
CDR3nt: TGCGCCAGCAGCCGTATGGGACAGACGGGTGAAGCTTTCTTT

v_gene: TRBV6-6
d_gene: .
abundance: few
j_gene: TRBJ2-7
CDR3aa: CASSYHSFGGEQYF
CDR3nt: TGTGCCAGCAGTTACCATTCATTCGGGGGCGAGCAGTACTTC

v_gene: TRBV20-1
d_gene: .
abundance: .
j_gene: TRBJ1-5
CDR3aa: CSARVAGVNQPQHF
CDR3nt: TGCAGTGCTAGGGTAGCGGGGGTCAATCAGCCCCAGCATTTT

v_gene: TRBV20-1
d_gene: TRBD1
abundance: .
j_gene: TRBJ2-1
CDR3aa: CSARASGTETYNEQFF
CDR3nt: TGCAGTGCTAGAGCTTCCGGGACAGAGACCTACAATGAGCAGTTCTTC

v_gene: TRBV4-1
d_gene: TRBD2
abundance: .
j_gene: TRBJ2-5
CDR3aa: CASSPNGGLTSGSLETQYF
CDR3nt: TGCGCCAGCAGTCCAAACGGGGGATTGACTAGCGGGAGCCTAGAGACCCAGTACTTC

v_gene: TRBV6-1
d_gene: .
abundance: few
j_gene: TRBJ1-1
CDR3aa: CASSEAIPGRRAFF
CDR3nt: TGTGCCAGCAGTGAAGCGATCCCCGGACGTCGAGCTTTCTTT